The 18 T cell receptor beta chains presented below share a single source sample, sequenced in a study of identifying expanded T cells in peripheral blood (dated 2019 in TCRdb). The library relied on the immunoSEQ multiplex PCR assay. Drawn from immuneACCESS, this table holds only the in-frame rearrangements with V and J called that TCRdb kept. Clones are partly lost; checked studies trace under half to an unresolved V gene and leave the rest unexplained. In this sample the table shows about 110,000 clones, around nine tenths of which occur a single time. The biggest ten clones account for roughly 17% of the sample. The sample comprised blood. Receptors originate from a person aged 18 to 70 in good health.

The J gene is TRBJ2-7, the V gene TRBV7-9, with D uncertain. CDR1 is SEHNR and CDR2 is FQNEAQ in the germline V gene (reference sequence). The CDR3 runs 13 residues. V lost 1 base and J 6 bases, leaving 10 bases between the germline ends. The CDR3 nucleotides are TGTGCCAGCAGCTTAGGGGGATCGGGCGAGCAGTACTTC. Its translation is CASSLGGSGEQYF. Full variable domain (rest looked up from reference TRBV7-9 and TRBJ2-7): DTGVSQNPRHKITKRGQNVTFRCDPISEHNRLYWYRQTLGQGPEFLTYFQNEAQLEKSRLLSDRFSAERPKGSFSTLEIQRTEQGDSAMYLCASSLGGSGEQYFGPGTRLTVT.

This clone was detected only once. The CDR3 here is CASSLWPAGGSYGYTF. The CDR3 nucleotides are TGTGCCAGCAGTTTATGGCCGGCAGGGGGCTCCTATGGCTACACCTTC. The chain employs TRBV27 and TRBJ1-2; TRBD1 agrees at 8 bases. This CDR3 is built from 16 residues. Germline values: CDR1 MNHEY, CDR2 SMNVEV (reference sequence). The V gene end was trimmed by 1 base and the J gene end by 4 bases; junction bases not matched to a gene: 8.

This chain connects TRBV5-4 to TRBJ2-7; the match to TRBD1 covers 8 bases. V shed 0 bases and J 4 bases; nucleotides not matched to a gene: 3. CDR1 and CDR2 (germline): SGHNT, YYREEE (reference sequence). This CDR3 has 14 amino acids. CDR3 region: CASSLVDRGYEQYF. In DNA form, the CDR3 reads TGTGCCAGCAGCTTGGTCGACAGGGGATACGAGCAGTACTTC.

The genes are TRBV19 and TRBJ1-5, with TRBD1 as a possible D gene (6 bases). CDR1 and CDR2 from the germline V gene are LNHDA and SQIVND (reference sequence). There are 16 residues in the CDR3. V gave up 4 bases and J gave up 5 bases, with 18 bases separating them. The CDR3 sequence: CASSTGQPRRDQPQHF. CDR3 DNA: TGTGCCAGTAGTACAGGACAGCCCCGTAGGGATCAGCCCCAGCATTTT.

The chain couples TRBV5-1 to TRBJ1-4; no firm D call. The germline gives CDR1 SGHRS, CDR2 YFSETQ. The CDR3 spans 16 residues. V was cut by 1 base and J by 0 bases, with 10 bases left in between. CDR3 amino acids: CASSLIGIATNEKLFF. The CDR3 coding sequence is TGCGCCAGCAGCTTGATCGGCATTGCAACTAATGAAAAACTGTTTTTT.

This clone was seen more than once but under ten times. The chain employs TRBV6-1 and TRBJ2-7, with TRBD2 identical over 11 bases. V lost 6 bases to trimming and J lost 2 bases; unmatched junction nucleotides: 6. Germline lookup yields CDR1 MNHNS and CDR2 SASEGT. The CDR3 sequence is 15 residues long. CDR3 DNA: TGTGCCAGCAGCCAAAATAGCGGGGGGGCCTACGAGCAGTACTTC. Amino acids: CASSQNSGGAYEQYF.

The rearrangement uses TRBV5-1 and TRBJ2-5, with D uncertain. The germline CDR1 and CDR2 sequences are SGHRS and YFSETQ. The V end lost 1 base, the J end lost 1 base, and 8 bases lay between the germline ends. CDR3 size: 14 residues. The CDR3 region is CASSLKGVQETQYF. The DNA of the CDR3 is TGCGCCAGCAGCTTGAAAGGAGTCCAAGAGACCCAGTACTTC.

This clone showed up just a few times. The chain uses TRBV4-1 and TRBJ1-6; D unresolved. Trimming removed 0 bases at V and 3 bases at J, with 0 bases between. Germline loops: CDR1 MGHRA, CDR2 YSYEKL. The CDR3 runs 13 residues. The CDR3 spells CASSQDYNSPLHF. The CDR3 nucleotides read TGCGCCAGCAGCCAAGACTATAATTCACCCCTCCACTTT.

This sequence joins TRBV6-1 and TRBJ1-2; D is ambiguous. Germline V gives CDR1 MNHNS, CDR2 SASEGT. Between the trimmed V and J ends, which lost 1 base and 2 bases, there was a span of 14 bases. This CDR3 contains 16 residues. This CDR3 reads CASSEVALAANYGYTF. Here the CDR3 DNA reads TGTGCCAGCAGTGAAGTTGCTCTTGCGGCCAACTATGGCTACACCTTC.

This clone was seen a single time. This rearrangement joins TRBV5-5 to TRBJ1-1, with TRBD1 identical over 7 bases. Unmatched junction bases numbered 11, after V lost 4 bases and J lost 5 bases. Per the germline V gene, CDR1 is SGHKS and CDR2 is YYEKEE (reference sequence). This CDR3 contains 15 residues. DNA for the CDR3: TGTGCCAGCAGCCTGACAGGGACCAGGGGAACTGAAGCTTTCTTT. Translating it yields CASSLTGTRGTEAFF.

V is TRBV7-9 and J is TRBJ2-7; 10 bases line up with TRBD2. CDR1 and CDR2 (germline): SEHNR, FQNEAQ (reference sequence). CDR3 size: 14 residues. V trimming: 3 bases; J trimming: 5 bases; junction bases outside the gene matches: 4. CDR3 sequence: CASSFEGTSDEQYF. The CDR3 DNA reads TGTGCCAGCAGCTTTGAAGGGACTAGCGACGAGCAGTACTTC.

V and J are TRBV7-2 and TRBJ2-2; 12 bases align to TRBD2. CDR1 SGHTA and CDR2 FQGNSA come from the germline V gene. Trimming removed 5 bases from V and 6 bases from J; junction bases left unmatched: 10. The CDR3 is 17 residues long. As DNA, the CDR3 is TGTGCCAGCAGCCCGTGGCTAGCGGGGGGGCAGGCCGGGGAGCTGTTTTTT. Translated: CASSPWLAGGQAGELFF. The whole variable domain, remainder taken from reference TRBV7-2 and TRBJ2-2, is GAGVSQSPSNKVTEKGKDVELRCDPISGHTALYWYRQSLGQGLEFLIYFQGNSAPDKSGLPSDRFSAERTGGSVSTLTIQRTQQEDSAVYLCASSPWLAGGQAGELFFGEGSRLTVL.

The chain employs TRBV5-1 and TRBJ2-5; TRBD1 aligns across 8 bases. The V and J ends lost 4 bases and 5 bases, in that order; junction bases with no gene match: 10. Germline CDR1 SGHRS, CDR2 YFSETQ. This CDR3 is 15 amino acids long. In nucleotides, the CDR3 is TGCGCCAGCAGCGCCGCGACAGGGGCGGAGGAGACCCAGTACTTC. It codes for CASSAATGAEETQYF.

The genes are TRBV15 and TRBJ2-1; TRBD2 agrees at 7 bases. The CDR3 loop spans 17 amino acids. CDR1 is LNHNV and CDR2 is YYDKDF in the germline V gene (reference sequence). V lost 3 bases and J lost 4; bases outside the gene matches: 12. In DNA form, the CDR3 reads TGTGCCACCAGCAGGGACACATGGGCGGGAGCGTACAATGAGCAGTTCTTC. This encodes CATSRDTWAGAYNEQFF.

The chain recombines TRBV28 with TRBJ1-4; no definite D call. The CDR3 is 20 amino acids. Trimming shortened V by 2 bases and J by 0 bases, and 22 bases separated the two germline ends. Germline CDR1 reads MDHEN; CDR2 reads SYDVKM. The CDR3 reads CASSLRIWATPMATNEKLFF. CDR3 nucleotide sequence: TGTGCCAGCAGTTTACGTATCTGGGCAACCCCCATGGCAACTAATGAAAAACTGTTTTTT.

This sequence joins TRBV7-9 and TRBJ2-7, with 8 bases aligning to TRBD2. CDR3 length equals 13 residues. V trimming: 3 bases; J trimming: 6 bases; junction bases outside the gene matches: 4. Germline assignment: CDR1 SEHNR and CDR2 FQNEAQ (reference sequence). CDR3 in DNA: TGTGCCAGCAGCTTGGGCGGGGGGCTCGAGCAGTACTTC. As protein: CASSLGGGLEQYF.

V gene TRBV11-3 combines with J gene TRBJ1-2; D gene unclear. CDR3 length equals 12 residues. V lost 5 bases and J 4 bases, leaving 8 bases between the germline ends. Germline CDR1 and CDR2: SGHNT and YENEEA. CDR3 nucleotides: TGTGCCAGCAGCACATACAGCTATGGCTACACCTTC. It is translated as CASSTYSYGYTF.

This chain connects TRBV7-9 to TRBJ1-3; weak D call: TRBD1 (5 bases). Germline values: CDR1 SEHNR, CDR2 FQNEAQ (reference sequence). The CDR3 covers 15 residues. Trimming pared 5 bases from V and 4 bases from J, leaving 15 bases between. The CDR3 DNA sequence: TGTGCCAGCAGCCGCACCGGGACGGCCGGAAACACCATATATTTT. Its translation is CASSRTGTAGNTIYF.